The 18 T cell receptor beta chains listed next were all sequenced from one sample in a study of blood T cell repertoires in COVID-19. Sequenced by immunoSEQ multiplex PCR; TCRdb stores in-frame clones only, minus some. The sample has roughly 350,000 clones, about nine tenths seen once; the top ten hold about 7.3%. Sequencing input: peripheral blood. The receptor source for this set is a woman in her 70s with COVID-19, enrolled during active disease.

This chain joins TRBV6-5 and TRBJ1-5, with D perhaps matching TRBD1 (6 bases). Between the trimmed V and J ends, which lost 7 bases and 5 bases, there was a span of 12 bases. The CDR3 runs to 13 residues. Germline-derived CDR1 and CDR2 are MNHEY and SVGAGI. The CDR3, as DNA: TGTGCCAGCAAAAGGACAGAAGATCAGCCCCAGCATTTT. Protein sequence: CASKRTEDQPQHF.

The gene calls are TRBV5-1 and TRBJ2-1; 7 nucleotides agree with TRBD1. From germline, CDR1 is SGHRS and CDR2 YFSETQ. This CDR3 spans 14 amino acids. V gave up 1 base and J gave up 8 bases; unmatched junction bases: 6. Here the CDR3 DNA reads TGCGCCAGCAGCTTGAGGACAGGTGGGGATGAGCAGTTCTTC. Amino acid sequence: CASSLRTGGDEQFF.

The rearrangement joins TRBV21-1 to TRBJ2-3; the table's TRBD2 call for D was not verified on the DNA. TRBV21-1 is a documented pseudogene. The CDR3 is made up of 17 amino acids. The CDR3 spells CASSSLRRDPKGDTQYF. In DNA, the CDR3 is TGTGCCAGCAGCTCGCTCCGGCGGGACCCTAAAGGGGATACGCAGTATTTT.

The chain combines TRBV2 with TRBJ1-3; 8 bases fit TRBD1. Germline-derived CDR1 and CDR2 are SNHLY and FYNNEI. With 6 bases clipped from V and 7 bases from J, the junction kept 8 bases outside the gene matches. CDR3 size: 14 residues. The CDR3 region has the DNA TGTGCCAGCAGCAACAGGGGGGCGCGGAACACCATATATTTT. Translation gives CASSNRGARNTIYF. The variable domain in full, completed from reference TRBV2 and TRBJ1-3, reads EPEVTQTPSHQVTQMGQEVILRCVPISNHLYFYWYRQILGQKVEFLVSFYNNEISEKSEIFDDQFSVERPDGSNFTLKIRSTKLEDSAMYFCASSNRGARNTIYFGEGSWLTVV.

The J gene is TRBJ1-2, the V gene TRBV6-5; TRBD1 might be the D (6 bases). Looked up from germline, CDR1 is MNHEY and CDR2 is SVGAGI. The V end was cut by 2 bases, the J end by 3 bases, with 16 bases between. The CDR3 spans 16 residues. CDR3 coding DNA: TGTGCCAGCAGTTACCGTGGACAGCGTCCTTACTATGGCTACACCTTC. Protein: CASSYRGQRPYYGYTF.

CDR3 bases: TGTGCCAGCGCCTATACTGAAGCTTTCTTT. Translating gives CASAYTEAFF. V gene TRBV28 combines with J gene TRBJ1-1; the D is unclear. Trimming stripped 8 bases from V and 5 bases from J, with 6 bases between. CDR1 and CDR2 from the germline V gene are MDHEN and SYDVKM. The CDR3 consists of 10 residues.

This sequence joins TRBV7-2 and TRBJ2-7, with a tentative D call TRBD2 (5 bases). With 3 bases removed from V and 2 bases from J, the gap between germline ends came to 8 bases. Germline-derived CDR1 and CDR2 are SGHTA and FQGNSA. The CDR3 runs 13 residues. The CDR3 bases are TGTGCCAGCAGCTTTAGCGCAACCTACGAGCAGTACTTC. Its protein product is CASSFSATYEQYF.

The table lists this clone with a count of one. The rearrangement links TRBV30 to TRBJ1-6; 10 bases agree with TRBD1. The ends lost 3 bases at V and 7 bases at J; junction bases unmatched: 3. CDR3 size: 14 residues. Per the germline V gene, CDR1 is GTSNPN and CDR2 is SVGIG (reference sequence). DNA of the CDR3: TGTGCCTGGAGCCGGGACAGGGGCAATTCACCCCTCCACTTT. It yields the protein CAWSRDRGNSPLHF.

This clone showed up just once. The genes are TRBV30 and TRBJ2-5; 7 bases are a match to TRBD1. Germline values: CDR1 GTSNPN, CDR2 SVGIG (reference sequence). Germline trimming cut 2 bases from V and 4 bases from J; bases unmatched to any gene: 4. This CDR3 is built from 13 residues. The CDR3 DNA reads TGTGCCTGGAGTAAACAGGGGCGAGAGACCCAGTACTTC. Protein: CAWSKQGRETQYF.

The chain recombines TRBV28 with TRBJ2-1; possible D gene TRBD2, 5 bases. The germline gives CDR1 MDHEN, CDR2 SYDVKM. The CDR3 covers 13 residues. Trimming shortened V by 8 bases and J by 6 bases, and 14 bases separated the two germline ends. The CDR3 DNA reads as TGTGCCAGCGGGCTAAGGAGGACCAATGAGCAGTTCTTC. This sequence encodes CASGLRRTNEQFF.

The chain joins TRBV30 to TRBJ1-3, with TRBD1 as a possible D gene (5 bases). This CDR3 is built from 14 residues. Germline V lookup: CDR1 GTSNPN, CDR2 SVGIG (reference sequence). V was clipped by 2 bases and J by 4 bases, with 12 bases between them. CDR3 sequence: CAWSPGTRGNTIYF. The DNA for the CDR3 is TGTGCCTGGAGTCCCGGGACTCGAGGAAACACCATATATTTT.

The genes are TRBV2 and TRBJ1-1, with D tentatively TRBD1 (6 bases). The CDR3 runs 16 residues. V lost 5 bases to trimming and J lost 3 bases, with 19 bases between them. CDR1 SNHLY and CDR2 FYNNEI come from the germline V gene. DNA of the CDR3: TGTGCCAGCAGTCTAGACACCCACAGGGAAGACACTGAAGCTTTCTTT. Translating it yields CASSLDTHREDTEAFF. The full variable domain, rest sourced from reference TRBV2 and TRBJ1-1, is EPEVTQTPSHQVTQMGQEVILRCVPISNHLYFYWYRQILGQKVEFLVSFYNNEISEKSEIFDDQFSVERPDGSNFTLKIRSTKLEDSAMYFCASSLDTHREDTEAFFGQGTRLTVV.

The rearrangement joins TRBV9 to TRBJ2-1; D remains ambiguous. Germline CDR1 and CDR2: SGDLS and YYNGEE. This CDR3 has 13 residues. The ends were cut back, 0 bases at V and 7 bases at J, with 8 bases in the middle. The chain's CDR3 is CASSVDGGNEQFF. The DNA for the CDR3 is TGTGCCAGCAGCGTAGATGGCGGAAATGAGCAGTTCTTC.

This clone occurred once. This chain links TRBV7-8 with TRBJ1-1; TRBD1 matches at 7 bases. Germline V gene sequence: CDR1 SGHVS, CDR2 FQNEAQ. Losses at the gene ends were 0 bases for V and 7 bases for J; bases not matched to a gene: 2. The CDR3 is made up of 13 amino acids. The CDR3, as DNA: TGTGCCAGCAGCTTAGCAGGGGGCATTGAAGCTTTCTTT. Its protein product is CASSLAGGIEAFF.

The rearrangement joins TRBV10-3 to TRBJ1-5, with TRBD1 matching over 7 bases. This CDR3 is 14 amino acids long. Trimming removed 8 bases from V and 0 bases from J; junction bases left unmatched: 4. From germline, CDR1 is ENHRY and CDR2 SYGVKD. The chain's CDR3 is CAIGTEHSNQPQHF. CDR3 DNA sequence: TGTGCCATCGGGACAGAACATAGCAATCAGCCCCAGCATTTT.

The V gene is TRBV2, the J gene TRBJ1-3, with D hard to call. Trimming shortened V by 1 base and J by 6 bases, and 7 bases separated the two germline ends. Germline loops: CDR1 SNHLY, CDR2 FYNNEI. The CDR3 loop spans 13 amino acids. The DNA for the CDR3 is TGTGCCAGCAGTGAAGACACACCAAACACCATATATTTT. The encoded protein is CASSEDTPNTIYF.

The chain is built from TRBV5-1 and TRBJ2-3; 8 nucleotides line up with TRBD1. CDR3 size: 17 residues. Trimming removed 0 bases from V and 2 bases from J; junction bases left unmatched: 8. Germline V CDR1 and CDR2: SGHRS, YFSETQ. Here the CDR3 reads CASSLGAGQDLTDTQYF. The CDR3 nucleotides are TGCGCCAGCAGCTTGGGGGCGGGACAGGACCTCACAGATACGCAGTATTTT.

This chain joins TRBV6-6 and TRBJ1-2; D unclear. Germline CDR1 and CDR2: MNHNY and SVGAGI (reference sequence). Trimming left V 2 bases short and J 5 bases short, with 6 bases between. CDR3 length: 12 amino acids. The CDR3 sequence is CASSYREYGYTF. CDR3 sequence (DNA): TGTGCCAGCAGTTACAGGGAGTATGGCTACACCTTC.